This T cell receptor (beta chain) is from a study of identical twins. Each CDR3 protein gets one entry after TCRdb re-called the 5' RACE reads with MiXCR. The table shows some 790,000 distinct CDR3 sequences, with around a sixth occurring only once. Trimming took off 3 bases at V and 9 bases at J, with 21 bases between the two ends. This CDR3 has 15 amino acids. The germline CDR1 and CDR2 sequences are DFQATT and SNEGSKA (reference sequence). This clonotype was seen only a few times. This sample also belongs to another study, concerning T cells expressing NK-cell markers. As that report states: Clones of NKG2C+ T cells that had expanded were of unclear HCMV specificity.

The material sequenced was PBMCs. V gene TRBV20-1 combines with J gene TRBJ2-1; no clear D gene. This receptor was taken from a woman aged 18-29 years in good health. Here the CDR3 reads CSASRLHDIGGEQFF. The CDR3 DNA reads TGCAGTGCTAGCCGCCTGCATGACATAGGTGGTGAGCAGTTCTTC.